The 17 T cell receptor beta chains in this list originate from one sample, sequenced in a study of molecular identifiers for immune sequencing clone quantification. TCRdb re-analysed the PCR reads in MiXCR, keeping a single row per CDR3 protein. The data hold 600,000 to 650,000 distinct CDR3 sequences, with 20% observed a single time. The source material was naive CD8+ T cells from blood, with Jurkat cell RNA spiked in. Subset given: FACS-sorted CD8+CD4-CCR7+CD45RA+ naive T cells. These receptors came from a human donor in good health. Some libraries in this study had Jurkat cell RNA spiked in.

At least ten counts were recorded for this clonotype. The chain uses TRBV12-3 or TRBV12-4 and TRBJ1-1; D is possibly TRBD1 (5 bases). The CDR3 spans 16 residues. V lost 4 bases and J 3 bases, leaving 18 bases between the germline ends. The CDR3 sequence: CASSSPRGAGDTEAFF. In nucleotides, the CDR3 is TGTGCCAGCAGTTCACCCCGAGGGGCGGGAGACACTGAAGCTTTCTTT.

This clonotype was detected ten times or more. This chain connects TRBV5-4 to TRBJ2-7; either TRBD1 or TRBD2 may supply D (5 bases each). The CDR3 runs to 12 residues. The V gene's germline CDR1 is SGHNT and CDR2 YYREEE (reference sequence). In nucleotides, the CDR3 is TGTGCTTCCCGGGATGTAGGGGACGAGCAGTACTTC. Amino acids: CASRDVGDEQYF.

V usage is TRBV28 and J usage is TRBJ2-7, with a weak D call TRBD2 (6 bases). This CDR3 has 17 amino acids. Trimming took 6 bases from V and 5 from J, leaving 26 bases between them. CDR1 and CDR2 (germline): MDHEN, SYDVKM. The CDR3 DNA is TGTGCCAGCAGCCCGACCACCCATAGCGGCACCTACAACGAGCAGTACTTC. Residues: CASSPTTHSGTYNEQYF.

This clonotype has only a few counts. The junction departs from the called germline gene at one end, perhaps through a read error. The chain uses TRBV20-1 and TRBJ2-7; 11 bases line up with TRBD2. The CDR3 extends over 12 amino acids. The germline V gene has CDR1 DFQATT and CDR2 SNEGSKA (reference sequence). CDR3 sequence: CSASGGKYEQYF. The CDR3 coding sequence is TGCAGCGCTAGCGGGGGGAAGTACGAGCAGTACTTC.

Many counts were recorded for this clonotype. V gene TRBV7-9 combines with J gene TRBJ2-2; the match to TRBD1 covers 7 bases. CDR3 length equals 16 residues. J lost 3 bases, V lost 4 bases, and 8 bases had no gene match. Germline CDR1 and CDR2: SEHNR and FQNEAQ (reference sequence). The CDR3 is CASSSNRGPYTGELFF. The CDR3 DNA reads TGTGCCAGCAGCTCTAACAGGGGCCCTTACACCGGGGAGCTGTTTTTT.

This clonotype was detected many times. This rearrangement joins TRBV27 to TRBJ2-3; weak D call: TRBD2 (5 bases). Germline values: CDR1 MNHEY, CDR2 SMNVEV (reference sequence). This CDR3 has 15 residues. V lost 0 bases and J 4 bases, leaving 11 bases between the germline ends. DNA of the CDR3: TGTGCCAGCAGTTTATCAGCGGCCGGTTCAGATACGCAGTATTTT. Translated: CASSLSAAGSDTQYF.

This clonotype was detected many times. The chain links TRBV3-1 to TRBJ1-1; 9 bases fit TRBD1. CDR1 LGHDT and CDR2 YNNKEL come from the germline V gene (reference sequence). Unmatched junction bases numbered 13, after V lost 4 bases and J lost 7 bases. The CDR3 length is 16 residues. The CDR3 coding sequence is TGTGCCAGCAGCCTACTCCGGGACAGGGCAGATTATGAAGCTTTCTTT. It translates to CASSLLRDRADYEAFF.

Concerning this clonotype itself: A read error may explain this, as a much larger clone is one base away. CDR3 in DNA: TGCGCCAGGAGCCAAGAGACCACCGGCGAGCAGTACTTC. This encodes CARSQETTGEQYF. The chain has TRBV4-3 and TRBJ2-7, with unresolved D. The germline V gene encodes CDR1 LGHNA and CDR2 YSLEER. The CDR3 covers 13 residues.

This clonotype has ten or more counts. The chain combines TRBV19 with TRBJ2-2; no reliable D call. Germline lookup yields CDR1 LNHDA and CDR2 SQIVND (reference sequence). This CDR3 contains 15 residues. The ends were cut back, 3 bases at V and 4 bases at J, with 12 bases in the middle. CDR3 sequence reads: CASSMGSKGTGELFF. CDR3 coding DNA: TGTGCCAGTAGTATGGGTTCAAAGGGCACCGGGGAGCTGTTTTTT.

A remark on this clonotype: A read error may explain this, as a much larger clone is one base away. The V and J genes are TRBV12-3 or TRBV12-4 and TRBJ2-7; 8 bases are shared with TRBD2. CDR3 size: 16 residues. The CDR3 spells CASSPGTSGGSYKQYF. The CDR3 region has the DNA TGTGCCAGCAGTCCGGGGACTAGTGGTGGATCCTACAAGCAGTACTTC.

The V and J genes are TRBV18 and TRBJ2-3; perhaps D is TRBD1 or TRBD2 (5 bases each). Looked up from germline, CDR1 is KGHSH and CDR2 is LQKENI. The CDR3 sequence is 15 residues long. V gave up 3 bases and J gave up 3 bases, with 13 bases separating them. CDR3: CASSPQDWGTDTQYF. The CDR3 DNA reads TGTGCCAGCTCACCGCAGGACTGGGGGACAGATACGCAGTATTTT.

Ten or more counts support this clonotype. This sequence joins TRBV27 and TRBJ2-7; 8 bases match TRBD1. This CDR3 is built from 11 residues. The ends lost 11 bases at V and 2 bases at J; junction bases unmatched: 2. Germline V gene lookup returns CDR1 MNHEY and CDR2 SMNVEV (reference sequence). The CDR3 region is CAVQGAYEQYF. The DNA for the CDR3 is TGTGCCGTACAGGGGGCCTACGAGCAGTACTTC.

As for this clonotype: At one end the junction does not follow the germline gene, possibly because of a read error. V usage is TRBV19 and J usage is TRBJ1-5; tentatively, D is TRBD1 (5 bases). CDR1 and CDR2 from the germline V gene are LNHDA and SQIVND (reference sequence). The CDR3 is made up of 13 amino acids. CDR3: CANSFWGNQPQHF. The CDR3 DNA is TGTGCCAATAGTTTTTGGGGGAATCAGCCCCAGCATTTT.

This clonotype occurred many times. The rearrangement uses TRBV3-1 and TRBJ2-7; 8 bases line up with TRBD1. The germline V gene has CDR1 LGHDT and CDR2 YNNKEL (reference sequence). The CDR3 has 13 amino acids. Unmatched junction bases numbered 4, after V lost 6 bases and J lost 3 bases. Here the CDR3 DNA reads TGTGCCAGCAGGGGGGACAGGAGCTACGAGCAGTACTTC. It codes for CASRGDRSYEQYF.

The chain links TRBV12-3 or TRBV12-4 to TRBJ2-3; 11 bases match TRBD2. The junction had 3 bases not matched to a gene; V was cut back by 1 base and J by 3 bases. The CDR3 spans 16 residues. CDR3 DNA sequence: TGTGCCAGCAGTTTAGGTTCTAGCGGGGGGACAGATACGCAGTATTTT. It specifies CASSLGSSGGTDTQYF.

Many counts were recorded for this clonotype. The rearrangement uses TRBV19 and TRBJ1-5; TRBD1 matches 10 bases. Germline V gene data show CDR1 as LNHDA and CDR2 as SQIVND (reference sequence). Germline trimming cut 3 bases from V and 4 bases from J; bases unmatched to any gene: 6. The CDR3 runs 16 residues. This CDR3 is CASSIGDRGWNQPQHF. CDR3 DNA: TGTGCCAGTAGTATCGGGGACAGGGGATGGAATCAGCCCCAGCATTTT. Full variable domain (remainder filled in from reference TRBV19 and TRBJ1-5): DGGITQSPKYLFRKEGQNVTLSCEQNLNHDAMYWYRQDPGQGLRLIYYSQIVNDFQKGDIAEGYSVSREKKESFPLTVTSAQKNPTAFYLCASSIGDRGWNQPQHFGDGTRLSIL.

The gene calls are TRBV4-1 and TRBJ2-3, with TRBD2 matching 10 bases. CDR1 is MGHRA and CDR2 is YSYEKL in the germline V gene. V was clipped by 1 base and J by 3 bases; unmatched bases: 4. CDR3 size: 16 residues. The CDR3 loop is CASSQGPSGGTDTQYF. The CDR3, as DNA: TGCGCCAGCAGCCAAGGCCCTAGCGGGGGTACAGATACGCAGTATTTT.